The entry below describes one T cell receptor beta chain. Its antigen is as yet unknown. The data stem from a study of persistence of HIV-infected CD4 T cells. Study-level points and caveats: Antigen-responding cells were enriched for degenerate expanded CDR3beta sequences.

The stimulus was an HIV-1 Gag 15-mer peptide pool, approximately 0.93 ug/peptide/mL. Sorting selected CD4+ T cells upregulating both CD40 ligand and CD69. These HIV-1-infected adults initiated suppressive ART in chronic infection. Donors had CD4+ T cell counts above 400 cells/uL and were CMV-seropositive. With 4 bases removed from V and 3 bases from J, the gap between germline ends came to 16 bases. Germline V gives CDR1 LGHDT, CDR2 YNNKEL (reference sequence). The CDR3 is 15 residues long. This was the immunoSEQ version 4 assay in survey mode. Genomic DNA was diluted to 10 ng/uL, up to roughly 1 ug per sample. TCRdb keeps only in-frame clones here, not all; method: immunoSEQ multiplex PCR. The sample has about 20,000 clones, approximately 60% seen once.

Sample: CD4+ T cells sorted from PBMCs after roughly 18-hour stimulation, taken from a patient who received antiretroviral therapy. This sequence was found in an adult woman with HIV who was CMV-seropositive. The chain uses TRBV3-1 (or the pseudogene TRBV3-2) and TRBJ2-7, with TRBD1 as a possible D gene (6 bases). This chain's CDR3 is CASSPLSKGDYEQYF. In DNA, the CDR3 is TGTGCCAGCAGCCCCCTCAGTAAGGGGGACTACGAGCAGTACTTC.